This entry features one T cell receptor (beta chain) sequence. Its antigen is not known. V lost 2 bases to trimming and J lost 6 bases, with 11 bases between them. This CDR3 region has 14 residues. Germline CDR1 is MDHEN and CDR2 is SYDVKM. The data stem from a study of beta chain features in type 1 diabetes. Study as a whole: Investigators examined around 110 million sorted cells across all samples. Findings and limits, study-wide: Naive, central memory and regulatory TCRB repertoires appeared more similar among patients than healthy donors. PCR might show a preference for shorter templates, equally across patients and controls. Among patients with Type 1 diabetes, TCRB CDR3s were moderately but significantly shorter in every one of the four CD4+ subsets.

The isolated RNA, all of it, was reverse transcribed, so expressed TCRB transcripts were what got sequenced. Libraries were prepared by immunoSEQ multiplex PCR; TCRdb keeps only in-frame clonotypes and omits some of them. The repertoire holds about 300,000 clones, with about 14% as singletons. Material: naive CD4+ T cells from blood. The clonotype was recovered from a woman aged 18-29 years with type 1 diabetes. This chain links TRBV28 with TRBJ2-1; maybe TRBD2 (5 bases). CDR3 DNA: TGTGCCAGCAGTTTAGTAGGACTTACCAATGAGCAGTTCTTC. Residues: CASSLVGLTNEQFF.